This TCR beta chain emerged from a study of blood T cell repertoires in COVID-19 (dated by TCRdb to 2019 to 2021). Notes on the research overall: The collaborator samples originated in the United States, Italy and Spain and spanned the acute and convalescent phases of COVID-19. Sample metadata almost always included a de-identified subject ID, COVID-19 status, age in years and sex. Where HLA class I and class II types were available, the types were taken from metadata supplied by the sample provider, not from assay-based typing. A freely available public database, intended as a resource for researchers studying the immune response to SARS-CoV-2, is where the repertoires were released. The samples were drawn from two sources: the first 160 participants of the ongoing ImmuneRACE study, and 950 to 1,500 subjects contributed by 6 global collaborators. The dataset comprised deeply sampled blood TCRbeta repertoires from subjects exposed to, actively infected with, or recovered from COVID-19. The prospective study material was composed of cDNA or gDNA derived from T cells, B-cell-depleted T cells, or PBMCs.

Inclusive of the bounding cysteine and phenylalanine, the CDR3 is 16 residues long. Only CDR3 DNA remains: 48 bases, in frame from the first base. The germline V gene gives CDR1 as MGHRA and CDR2 as YSYEKL. The germline V end is reduced by 0 bases and the J end by 4 bases; junction bases left unmatched: 6. TCRbeta CDR3 regions were amplified from genomic DNA by means of the immunoSEQ Assay, a bias-controlled multiplex PCR. The original pipeline was this. Nucleated cell counts per sample were estimated from amplification of reference gene primers within the assay. To quantify the absolute abundance of each unique TCRbeta CDR3 rearrangement, sequence reads were collapsed and filtered. For each sample, productive Simpson clonality was calculated as the square root of Simpson's diversity index over productive rearrangements. Sourced from immuneACCESS, this table was stored by TCRdb with only in-frame sequences that have V and J called. A share of the clones is absent; for the studies checked, an unresolved V gene accounts for under half, and the remainder has no known explanation. For V, J and clone size, that table is used; D and trimming come from the DNA. Across this sample there are 210,000 or so clones, with over 75% seen only once. The ten largest clones take up about 5% of the sample.

Summary of the overall study and its limitations: Clinical and demographic metadata were provided uncurated, with the amount varying by source and participant.

On this clone itself: The antigen it recognizes is unknown. No quality values exist for individual bases; no much larger clone is one base distant.

Collaborating institutions collected whole blood in K2EDTA tubes following their own protocols. Collaborator samples were shipped for TCRbeta analysis as frozen whole blood, isolated PBMCs, or DNA extracted from either sample type. Sequencing was carried out using peripheral blood. Recombination connected TRBV4-1 to TRBJ1-2, and 9 bases in between align with TRBD1. The receptor comes from a woman aged 35 to 49 with acute or convalescent COVID-19. The nucleotides read TGCGCCAGCAGCCAAGATCGGGGACAGGGCGGCTATGGCTACACCTTC. It encodes CASSQDRGQGGYGYTF.